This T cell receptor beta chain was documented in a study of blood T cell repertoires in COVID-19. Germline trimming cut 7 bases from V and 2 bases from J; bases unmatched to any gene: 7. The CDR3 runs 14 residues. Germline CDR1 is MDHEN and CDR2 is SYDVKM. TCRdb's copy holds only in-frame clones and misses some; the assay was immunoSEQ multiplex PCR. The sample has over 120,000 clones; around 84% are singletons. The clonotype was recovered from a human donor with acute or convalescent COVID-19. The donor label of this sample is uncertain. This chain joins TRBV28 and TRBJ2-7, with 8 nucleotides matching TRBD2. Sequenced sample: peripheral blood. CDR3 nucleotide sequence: TGTGCCAGCACTCCGGGGGGGGCTGCCTACGAGCAGTACTTC. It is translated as CASTPGGAAYEQYF.